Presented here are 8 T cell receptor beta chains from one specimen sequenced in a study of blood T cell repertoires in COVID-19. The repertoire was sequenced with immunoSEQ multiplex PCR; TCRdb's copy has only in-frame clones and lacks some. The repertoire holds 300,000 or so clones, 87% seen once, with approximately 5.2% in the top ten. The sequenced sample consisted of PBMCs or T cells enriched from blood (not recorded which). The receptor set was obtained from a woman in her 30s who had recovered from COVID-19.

In DNA form, the CDR3 reads TGTGCCAGCAGACGACTAGCGGGGAACACCGGGGAGCTGTTTTTT. Translation gives CASRRLAGNTGELFF. V gene TRBV7-3 combines with J gene TRBJ2-2, with 10 bases that match TRBD2. The V gene end was trimmed by 6 bases and the J gene end by 1 base; junction bases not matched to a gene: 2. The CDR3 contains 15 residues. CDR1 is SGHTA, CDR2 FQGTGA, per germline.

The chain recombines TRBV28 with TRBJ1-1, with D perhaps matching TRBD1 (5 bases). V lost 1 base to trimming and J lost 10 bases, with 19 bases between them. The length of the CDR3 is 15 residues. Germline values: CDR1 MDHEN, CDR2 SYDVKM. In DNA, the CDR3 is TGTGCCAGCAGTTTATATCGCGACAGCCAGCTTGGAGCTTTCTTT. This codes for CASSLYRDSQLGAFF.

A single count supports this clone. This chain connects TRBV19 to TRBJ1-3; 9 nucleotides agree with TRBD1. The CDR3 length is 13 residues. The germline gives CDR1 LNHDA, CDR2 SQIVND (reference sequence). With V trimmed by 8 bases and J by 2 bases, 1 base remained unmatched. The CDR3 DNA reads TGTGCCAGTCGACAGGGGGCTGGAAACACCATATATTTT. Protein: CASRQGAGNTIYF.

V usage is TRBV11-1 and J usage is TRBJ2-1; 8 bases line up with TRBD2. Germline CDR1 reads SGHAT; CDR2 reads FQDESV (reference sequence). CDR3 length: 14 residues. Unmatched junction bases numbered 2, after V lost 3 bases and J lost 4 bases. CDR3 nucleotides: TGTGCCAGCAGCTTGAAGCGGGGGTACAATGAGCAGTTCTTC. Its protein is CASSLKRGYNEQFF.

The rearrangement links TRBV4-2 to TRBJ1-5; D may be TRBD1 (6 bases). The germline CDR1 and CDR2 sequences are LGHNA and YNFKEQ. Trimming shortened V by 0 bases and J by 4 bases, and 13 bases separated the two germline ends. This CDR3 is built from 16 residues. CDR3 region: CASSQDLGQSNQPQHF. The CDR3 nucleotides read TGTGCCAGCAGCCAAGATCTAGGACAGTCTAATCAGCCCCAGCATTTT.

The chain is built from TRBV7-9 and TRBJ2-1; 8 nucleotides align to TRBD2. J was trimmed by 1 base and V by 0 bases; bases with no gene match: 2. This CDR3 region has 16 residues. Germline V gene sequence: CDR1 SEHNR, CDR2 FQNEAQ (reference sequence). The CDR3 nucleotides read TGTGCCAGCAGCTTAGCAGCGGGGGTGTCCTACAATGAGCAGTTCTTC. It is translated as CASSLAAGVSYNEQFF.

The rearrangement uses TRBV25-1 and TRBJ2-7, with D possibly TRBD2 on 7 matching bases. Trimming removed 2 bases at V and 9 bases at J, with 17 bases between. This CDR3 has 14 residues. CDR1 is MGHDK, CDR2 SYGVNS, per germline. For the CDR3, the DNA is TGTGCCAGCAGTGAAAGGGGAGGGGGAATAAGGCAGTACTTC. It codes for CASSERGGGIRQYF.

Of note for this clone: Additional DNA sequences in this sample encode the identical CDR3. The chain's CDR3 is CASSPGGGADTQYF. CDR3 DNA sequence: TGTGCCAGCTCACCAGGCGGGGGGGCGGATACGCAGTATTTT. This chain joins TRBV18 and TRBJ2-3; 9 bases fit TRBD2. Looked up from germline, CDR1 is KGHSH and CDR2 is LQKENI. This CDR3 region has 14 residues. V gave up 2 bases and J gave up 6 bases; unmatched junction bases: 3.